This T cell receptor (beta chain) stems from a study of vaccination effects on CD4 cells after COVID-19. Study results and limitations: Only a single clone (1 of 255 vaccine-induced clones in healthy vaccinees) cross-reacted with common cold coronaviruses.

V lost 6 bases, J lost 0 bases, and 8 bases lay in between. The CDR3 extends over 13 amino acids. Germline V CDR1 and CDR2: KGHSH, LQKENI. Profiled with immunoSEQ multiplex PCR; TCRdb holds only in-frame clones, not every one. The table includes around 35,000 clones, about four fifths detected once. CD4+ T cell isolation took place after 10 days of culture. Vaccine recipients lacked prior SARS-CoV-2 infection and had negative nucleocapsid antibodies. Half-medium changes using IL-2 medium occurred on days 3 and 7. This clone was detected a few times. Its specificity is unknown. The TCR comes from a human donor who received a COVID-19 vaccine. The sample here was CD4+ T cells from PBMCs cultured without peptide, taken before COVID-19 vaccination. The chain is built from TRBV18 and TRBJ1-1; the D gene is possibly TRBD1 (5 bases). Here the CDR3 reads CASSTEVNTEAFF. Written as DNA, the CDR3 is TGTGCCAGCTCGACAGAAGTGAACACTGAAGCTTTCTTT. The full variable domain, with the rest looked up from reference TRBV18 and TRBJ1-1, is NAGVMQNPRHLVRRRGQEARLRCSPMKGHSHVYWYRQLPEEGLKFMVYLQKENIIDESGMPKERFSAEFPKEGPSILRIQQVVRGDSAAYFCASSTEVNTEAFFGQGTRLTVV.